These 19 T cell receptor beta chains were all obtained from the same sample, sequenced in a study of T cells in Graves' hyperthyroidism and ophthalmopathy. TCR beta CDR3 regions were amplified from RNA transcripts. HTBI primers were employed in a first-round RT-PCR of the TCR CDR3. TCRdb reprocessed the multiplex PCR reads via MiXCR and lists one record per CDR3 protein. The sample lists around 250,000 distinct CDR3 sequences; 13% to 15% were seen once. The sample was blood. Receptors were obtained from a woman aged 40 to 50 with Graves' hyperthyroidism that later progressed to Graves' ophthalmopathy.

To note about this clonotype: This clone may be a read error of a much larger clone one base away. This chain links TRBV6-5 with TRBJ1-6, with no clear D. The germline CDR1 and CDR2 sequences are MNHEY and SVGAGI. The CDR3 consists of 16 residues. DNA of the CDR3: TGTGCCAGCAGTTACTCCGAGAGCTCCTATAATCCACCCCTCCACTTT. This sequence encodes CASSYSESSYNPPLHF.

In its sample, this clonotype was seen many times. Here the CDR3 reads CASSLLTRELFF. CDR3 in DNA: TGTGCCAGCAGTCTCCTTACCCGGGAGCTGTTTTTT. V and J are TRBV28 and TRBJ2-2; no reliable D call. Germline CDR1 and CDR2: MDHEN and SYDVKM. V gave up 5 bases and J gave up 9 bases, with 10 bases separating them. This CDR3 contains 12 residues. Full variable domain (rest looked up from reference TRBV28 and TRBJ2-2): DVKVTQSSRYLVKRTGEKVFLECVQDMDHENMFWYRQDPGLGLRLIYFSYDVKMKEKGDIPEGYSVSREKKERFSLILESASTNQTSMYLCASSLLTRELFFGEGSRLTVL.

This clonotype was counted many times. CDR3 coding DNA: TGTGCTAGTGGTCCGGGTTGCGGGCCCCTTCTCACTGAAGCTTTCTTT. Encoded protein: CASGPGCGPLLTEAFF. This chain joins TRBV12-5 and TRBJ1-1; D gene ambiguous. The V and J ends lost 5 bases and 4 bases respectively, with 20 bases between them. CDR3 length: 16 residues. Germline-derived CDR1 and CDR2 are LGHNT and FRNRAP. The full variable domain, in which reference TRBV12-5 and TRBJ1-1 provide the parts outside the CDR3, is DARVTQTPRHKVTEMGQEVTMRCQPILGHNTVFWYRQTMMQGLELLAYFRNRAPLDDSGMPKDRFSAEMPDATLATLKIQPSEPRDSAVYFCASGPGCGPLLTEAFFGQGTRLTVV.

The chain joins TRBV2 to TRBJ2-3; 15 nucleotides agree with TRBD2. The V gene's germline CDR1 is SNHLY and CDR2 FYNNEI. The J segment lost 5 bases and the V segment lost 6 bases, leaving 3 bases of the junction unmatched. CDR3 length: 15 amino acids. The DNA for the CDR3 is TGTGCCAGCAGCGCGGGACTAGCGGGAGGAGATACGCAGTATTTT. It translates to CASSAGLAGGDTQYF.

This clonotype was counted at least ten times. This chain joins TRBV30 and TRBJ1-1; no clear D gene. The CDR3 consists of 12 residues. The ends were cut back, 2 bases at V and 1 base at J, with 5 bases in the middle. From germline, CDR1 is GTSNPN and CDR2 SVGIG (reference sequence). As DNA, the CDR3 is TGTGCCTGGAGTCCCGAGAACACTGAAGCTTTCTTT. Translation gives CAWSPENTEAFF.

The sample holds many counts of this clonotype. This chain joins TRBV27 and TRBJ1-1; D remains ambiguous. Germline V gene sequence: CDR1 MNHEY, CDR2 SMNVEV (reference sequence). The CDR3 contains 16 residues. V was trimmed by 2 bases and J by 3 bases, leaving 16 bases between them. The CDR3 bases are TGTGCCAGCAGTTTAGCCGCCGGATTCTCGGACACTGAAGCTTTCTTT. Translating gives CASSLAAGFSDTEAFF.

This clonotype was detected ten times or more. The genes are TRBV2 and TRBJ1-1; 8 bases align to TRBD1. The V gene end was trimmed by 6 bases and the J gene end by 3 bases; junction bases not matched to a gene: 6. In germline, CDR1 is SNHLY, CDR2 FYNNEI. This CDR3 is 14 amino acids long. The CDR3 loop reads CASREQGGYTEAFF. DNA of the CDR3: TGTGCCAGCAGGGAACAGGGGGGTTACACTGAAGCTTTCTTT.

This chain uses TRBV18 with TRBJ2-3; 7 bases fit TRBD2. The CDR3 spans 16 residues. The V segment lost 2 bases and the J segment 2 bases; nucleotides outside the gene matches: 7. Looked up from germline, CDR1 is KGHSH and CDR2 is LQKENI. CDR3 in DNA: TGTGCCAGCTCACCATACGAGACTAGCATCACAGATACGCAGTATTTT. It specifies CASSPYETSITDTQYF.

This clonotype was seen many times. CDR3 sequence (DNA): TGTGCCAGCAGTTACTCGGGGGGACAGGGAGGGTACGAGCAGTACTTC. This sequence encodes CASSYSGGQGGYEQYF. The chain combines TRBV6-5 with TRBJ2-7, with 9 bases fitting TRBD1. This CDR3 comprises 16 residues. From germline, CDR1 is MNHEY and CDR2 SVGAGI. V was clipped by 0 bases and J by 4 bases; unmatched bases: 7.

With respect to this clonotype: This sequence may be a read error, since a much larger clone differs from it by one base. This chain connects TRBV24-1 to TRBJ1-1; 7 positions match TRBD1. The CDR3 runs 15 residues. The V gene end was trimmed by 4 bases and the J gene end by 7 bases; junction bases not matched to a gene: 11. CDR1 and CDR2 (germline): KGHDR, SFDVKD. CDR3 protein: CATSDRGRGRGEAFF. The CDR3 DNA sequence: TGTGCCACCAGTGACCGGGGCAGGGGGAGAGGTGAAGCTTTCTTT.

This clonotype has a count of ten or more. The rearrangement uses TRBV6-1 and TRBJ1-1; no definite D call. The CDR3 extends over 15 amino acids. Germline CDR1 is MNHNS and CDR2 is SASEGT. V lost 1 base and J 0 bases, leaving 9 bases between the germline ends. The CDR3 loop reads CASSEGPLMNTEAFF. CDR3 DNA sequence: TGTGCCAGCAGTGAAGGACCCCTAATGAACACTGAAGCTTTCTTT.

The table lists this clonotype with many counts. The rearrangement joins TRBV6-1 to TRBJ2-2; D might be TRBD2 (5 bases). Trimming took off 7 bases at V and 2 bases at J, with 26 bases between the two ends. The germline V gene has CDR1 MNHNS and CDR2 SASEGT. CDR3 size: 19 residues. In nucleotides, the CDR3 is TGTGCCAGCACCTTACGAGGGCCATTCTTCACCCTCAACACCGGGGAGCTGTTTTTT. As protein: CASTLRGPFFTLNTGELFF.

This clonotype was seen more than once but under ten times. J is TRBJ2-7 and V is TRBV6-5; 12 bases fit TRBD1. The J segment lost 5 bases and the V segment lost 4 bases, leaving 6 bases of the junction unmatched. The CDR3 consists of 15 residues. CDR1 is MNHEY, CDR2 SVGAGI, per germline. The CDR3 protein is CASSLPGQGANEQYF. In DNA form, the CDR3 reads TGTGCCAGCAGTTTACCGGGACAGGGGGCCAACGAGCAGTACTTC.

The V and J genes are TRBV6-5 and TRBJ2-1, with D maybe TRBD2 (5 bases). V lost 2 bases, J lost 6 bases, and 17 bases lay in between. Germline loops: CDR1 MNHEY, CDR2 SVGAGI. The CDR3 has 16 residues. CDR3 loop: CASSYGLAGVFNEQFF. For the CDR3, the DNA is TGTGCCAGCAGTTACGGCCTAGCTGGAGTCTTCAATGAGCAGTTCTTC.

This clonotype was seen many times. The J gene is TRBJ2-2, the V gene TRBV20-1; D gene uncertain. Between the trimmed V and J ends, which lost 1 base and 0 bases, there was a span of 3 bases. CDR1 and CDR2 from the germline V gene are DFQATT and SNEGSKA (reference sequence). This CDR3 region has 13 residues. The CDR3 loop reads CSARAPNTGELFF. In DNA, the CDR3 is TGCAGTGCTAGAGCTCCGAACACCGGGGAGCTGTTTTTT.

This clonotype was recorded at least ten times. The chain employs TRBV6-2 or TRBV6-3 and TRBJ2-1; D ambiguous. Trimming removed 4 bases at V and 4 bases at J, with 5 bases between. CDR1 is MNHEY, CDR2 SVGEGT, per germline. This CDR3 spans 12 amino acids. CDR3 coding DNA: TGTGCCAGCAGTTCTCCATACAATGAGCAGTTCTTC. Amino acids: CASSSPYNEQFF.

This clonotype has at least ten counts. V gene TRBV27 combines with J gene TRBJ1-4; D perhaps matches TRBD1 (6 bases). Trimming took 6 bases from V and 3 from J, leaving 11 bases between them. The germline gives CDR1 MNHEY, CDR2 SMNVEV (reference sequence). The CDR3 is 14 residues long. CDR3 nucleotide sequence: TGTGCCAGCAGGGGGGCCGTACCTAATGAAAAACTGTTTTTT. Protein: CASRGAVPNEKLFF.

In this sample, this clonotype turned up many times. The V and J genes are TRBV7-9 and TRBJ2-1, with 11 bases matching TRBD2. The CDR3 is 16 residues long. Trimming removed 2 bases from V and 7 bases from J; junction bases left unmatched: 7. Germline CDR1 is SEHNR and CDR2 is FQNEAQ (reference sequence). The CDR3: CASSLRTSGRRNEQFF. CDR3 nucleotide sequence: TGTGCCAGCAGCTTAAGGACTAGCGGGCGAAGGAATGAGCAGTTCTTC.

This clonotype was counted between two and nine times. The V and J genes are TRBV19 and TRBJ2-2, with D maybe TRBD1 (6 bases). Trimming cost V 1 base and J 4 bases, with 16 bases left between them. Germline V gives CDR1 LNHDA, CDR2 SQIVND (reference sequence). CDR3 length: 17 amino acids. The CDR3 region is CASSIGGQVRSTGELFF. The CDR3, as DNA: TGTGCCAGTAGTATAGGGGGGCAGGTGCGTAGCACCGGGGAGCTGTTTTTT. Using reference TRBV19 and TRBJ2-2 for the parts outside the CDR3, the full variable domain is DGGITQSPKYLFRKEGQNVTLSCEQNLNHDAMYWYRQDPGQGLRLIYYSQIVNDFQKGDIAEGYSVSREKKESFPLTVTSAQKNPTAFYLCASSIGGQVRSTGELFFGEGSRLTVL.